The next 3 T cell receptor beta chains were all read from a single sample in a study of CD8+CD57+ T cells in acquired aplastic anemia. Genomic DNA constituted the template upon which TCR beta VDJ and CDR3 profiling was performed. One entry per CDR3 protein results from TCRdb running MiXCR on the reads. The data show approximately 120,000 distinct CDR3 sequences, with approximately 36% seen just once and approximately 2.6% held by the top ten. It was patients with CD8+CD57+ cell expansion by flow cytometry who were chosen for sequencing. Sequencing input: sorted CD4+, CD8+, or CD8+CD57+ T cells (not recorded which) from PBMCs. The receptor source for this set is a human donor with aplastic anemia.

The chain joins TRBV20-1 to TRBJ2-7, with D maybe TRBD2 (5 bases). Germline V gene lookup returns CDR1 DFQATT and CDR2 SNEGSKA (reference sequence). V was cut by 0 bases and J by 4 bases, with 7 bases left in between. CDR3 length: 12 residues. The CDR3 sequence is CSAREAEYEQYF. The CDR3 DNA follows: TGCAGTGCTAGAGAAGCGGAGTACGAGCAGTACTTC.

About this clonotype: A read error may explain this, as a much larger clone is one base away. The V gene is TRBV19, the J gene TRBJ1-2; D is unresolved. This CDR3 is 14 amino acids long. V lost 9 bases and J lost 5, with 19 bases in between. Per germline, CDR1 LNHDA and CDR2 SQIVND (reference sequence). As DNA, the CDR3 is TGTGCCAGCTCACCAGGTCCGGAGATATATGGCTACACCTTC. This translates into CASSPGPEIYGYTF.

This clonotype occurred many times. CDR3 bases: TGTGCCAGCAGTGCCTCAGGGGGTTTCGAGACCCAGTACTTC. This sequence encodes CASSASGGFETQYF. The gene calls are TRBV6-1 and TRBJ2-5, with 7 bases identical to TRBD1. The CDR3 is 14 amino acids. CDR1 MNHNS and CDR2 SASEGT come from the germline V gene. V gave up 4 bases and J gave up 5 bases; unmatched junction bases: 7.